Each of the 7 T cell receptor beta chains below was sequenced from the same sample in a study of CD8+ T cells in alopecia areata. Extraction of RNA preceded its reverse transcription into cDNA, which served as the sequencing template. The data were produced by immunoSEQ multiplex PCR, yet TCRdb's version contains in-frame clones alone and is incomplete. The data hold about 180,000 clones, with approximately 51% observed a single time. As to treatment: oral pan-JAK inhibitor, 5-10 mg twice daily. This material consisted of CD8+ T cells sorted from blood, taken around week 54, from a patient treated with tofacitinib. These receptors came from a human donor with alopecia areata.

This clone was observed a few times. This chain connects TRBV7-2 to TRBJ1-2; D is unresolved. CDR3 size: 15 residues. V was trimmed by 5 bases and J by 0 bases, leaving 13 bases between them. CDR1 is SGHTA and CDR2 is FQGNSA in the germline V gene. For the CDR3, the DNA is TGTGCCAGCAGCCCAGACACGGAGGCTAACTATGGCTACACCTTC. Encoded protein: CASSPDTEANYGYTF. Complete variable domain (other parts from reference TRBV7-2 and TRBJ1-2): GAGVSQSPSNKVTEKGKDVELRCDPISGHTALYWYRQSLGQGLEFLIYFQGNSAPDKSGLPSDRFSAERTGGSVSTLTIQRTQQEDSAVYLCASSPDTEANYGYTFGSGTRLTVV.

This clone was seen a few times. The chain recombines TRBV30 with TRBJ2-4, with TRBD1 matching 8 bases. The J segment lost 7 bases and the V segment lost 0 bases, leaving 8 bases of the junction unmatched. Germline V gene sequence: CDR1 GTSNPN, CDR2 SVGIG (reference sequence). The CDR3 runs 15 residues. The CDR3, as DNA: TGTGCCTGGAGTGTAGGTCAGGGGGCAGGGAACATTCAGTACTTC. It translates to CAWSVGQGAGNIQYF. Supplemented by reference TRBV30 and TRBJ2-4, the full variable domain reads SQTIHQWPATLVQPVGSPLSLECTVEGTSNPNLYWYRQAAGRGLQLLFYSVGIGQISSEVPQNLSASRPQDRQFILSSKKLLLSDSGFYLCAWSVGQGAGNIQYFGAGTRLSVL.

V gene TRBV2 combines with J gene TRBJ2-3; D possibly matches TRBD1 or TRBD2 (6 bases each). This CDR3 is built from 17 residues. The V end was cut by 3 bases, the J end by 3 bases, with 19 bases between. The germline V gene encodes CDR1 SNHLY and CDR2 FYNNEI. CDR3 sequence reads: CASSDWNGRGPTDTQYF. Written as DNA, the CDR3 is TGTGCCAGCAGTGATTGGAATGGACGGGGGCCTACAGATACGCAGTATTTT.

CDR3 sequence reads: CASSSALTGGSDTQYF. The CDR3 coding sequence is TGTGCCAGCAGCTCCGCTCTTACGGGGGGCTCAGATACGCAGTATTTT. This chain uses TRBV7-6 with TRBJ2-3, with D perhaps matching TRBD2 (7 bases). Germline CDR1 and CDR2: SGHVS and FNYEAQ. V was pared by 4 bases and J by 4 bases, with 18 bases between. The CDR3 consists of 16 residues. Full variable domain (outside the CDR3, taken from reference TRBV7-6 and TRBJ2-3): GAGVSQSPRYKVTKRGQDVALRCDPISGHVSLYWYRQALGQGPEFLTYFNYEAQQDKSGLPNDRFSAERPEGSISTLTIQRTEQRDSAMYRCASSSALTGGSDTQYFGPGTRLTVL.

On this clone itself: This may be a read error: a much more frequent sequence differs by one nucleotide. The chain couples TRBV11-2 to TRBJ2-5; 10 bases are shared with TRBD2. CDR3 length: 15 residues. Germline loops: CDR1 SGHAT, CDR2 FQNNGV. J gave up 1 base and V 5 bases, and 4 bases lay outside the gene matches. CDR3 in DNA: TGTGCCAGCAGCCAAGAGCGGGGGGGCCAAGAGACCCAGTACTTC. This encodes CASSQERGGQETQYF.

The chain links TRBV4-1 to TRBJ2-3, with D possibly being TRBD2 (6 bases). Germline values: CDR1 MGHRA, CDR2 YSYEKL. The CDR3 sequence is 14 residues long. V was cut by 3 bases and J by 0 bases, with 7 bases left in between. The CDR3 here is CASSQAGSTDTQYF. CDR3 nucleotides: TGCGCCAGCAGCCAGGCGGGAAGCACAGATACGCAGTATTTT.

The rearrangement joins TRBV5-4 to TRBJ1-2; D remains ambiguous. CDR3 size: 14 residues. Trimming left V 0 bases short and J 5 bases short, with 11 bases between. The germline gives CDR1 SGHNT, CDR2 YYREEE (reference sequence). CDR3 sequence: CASSLDHILYGYTF. In nucleotides, the CDR3 is TGTGCCAGCAGCTTGGACCATATACTGTATGGCTACACCTTC.